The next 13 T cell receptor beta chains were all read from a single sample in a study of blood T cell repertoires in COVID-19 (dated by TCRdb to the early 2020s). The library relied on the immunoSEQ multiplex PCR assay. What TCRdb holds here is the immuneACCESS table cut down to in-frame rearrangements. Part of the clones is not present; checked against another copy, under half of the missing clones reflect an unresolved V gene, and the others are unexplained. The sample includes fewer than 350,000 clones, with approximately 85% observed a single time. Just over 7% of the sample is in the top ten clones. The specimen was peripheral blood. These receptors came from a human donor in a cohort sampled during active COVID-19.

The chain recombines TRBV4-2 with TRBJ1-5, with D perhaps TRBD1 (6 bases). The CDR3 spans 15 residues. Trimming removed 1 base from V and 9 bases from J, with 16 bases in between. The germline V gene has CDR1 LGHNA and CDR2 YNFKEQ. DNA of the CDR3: TGTGCCAGCAGCCAAGTGGAGGGGGGAGGGCGGCCCCAGCATTTT. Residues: CASSQVEGGGRPQHF.

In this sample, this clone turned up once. The CDR3, as DNA: TGTGCCTGGAGTGGCAGAAGACATTCAGGCGTCGAGCAGTACTTC. It encodes CAWSGRRHSGVEQYF. This chain joins TRBV30 and TRBJ2-7; D not certain. Trimming removed 1 base at V and 6 bases at J, with 19 bases between. The CDR3 has 15 amino acids. CDR1 and CDR2 (germline): GTSNPN, SVGIG (reference sequence).

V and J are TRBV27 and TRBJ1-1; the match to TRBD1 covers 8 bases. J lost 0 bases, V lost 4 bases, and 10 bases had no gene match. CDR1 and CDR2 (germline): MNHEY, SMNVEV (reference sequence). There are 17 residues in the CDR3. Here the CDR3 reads CASSSWTGIVMNTEAFF. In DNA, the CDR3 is TGTGCCAGCAGTTCGTGGACAGGGATTGTGATGAACACTGAAGCTTTCTTT.

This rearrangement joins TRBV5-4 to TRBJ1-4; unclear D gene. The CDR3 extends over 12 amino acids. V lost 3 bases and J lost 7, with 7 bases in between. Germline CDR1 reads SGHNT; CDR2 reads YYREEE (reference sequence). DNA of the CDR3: TGTGCCAGCAGCTGGGAGGGTGAAAAACTGTTTTTT. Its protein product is CASSWEGEKLFF.

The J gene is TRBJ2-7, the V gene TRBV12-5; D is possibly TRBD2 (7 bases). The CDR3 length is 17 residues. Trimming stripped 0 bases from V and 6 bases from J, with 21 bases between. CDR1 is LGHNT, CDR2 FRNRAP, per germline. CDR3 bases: TGTGCTAGTGGTTTGGTCGGAGGGGGGGACACCTCGGGCGAGCAGTACTTC. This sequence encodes CASGLVGGGDTSGEQYF.

CDR3 sequence: CASSQGYDERNTIYF. The CDR3, as DNA: TGCGCCAGCAGCCAAGGGTACGACGAGAGGAACACCATATATTTT. J is TRBJ1-3 and V is TRBV4-1; no definite D call. V gave up 1 base and J gave up 7 bases, with 14 bases separating them. This CDR3 is 15 amino acids long. From germline, CDR1 is MGHRA and CDR2 YSYEKL.

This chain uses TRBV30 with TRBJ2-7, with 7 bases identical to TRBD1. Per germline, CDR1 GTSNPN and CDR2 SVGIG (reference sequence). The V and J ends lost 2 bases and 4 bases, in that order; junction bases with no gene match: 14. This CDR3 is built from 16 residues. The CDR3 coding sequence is TGTGCCTGGAGTTTTAAACCGGGACAGAGATCTTACGAGCAGTACTTC. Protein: CAWSFKPGQRSYEQYF. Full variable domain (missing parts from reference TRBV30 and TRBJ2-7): SQTIHQWPATLVQPVGSPLSLECTVEGTSNPNLYWYRQAAGRGLQLLFYSVGIGQISSEVPQNLSASRPQDRQFILSSKKLLLSDSGFYLCAWSFKPGQRSYEQYFGPGTRLTVT.

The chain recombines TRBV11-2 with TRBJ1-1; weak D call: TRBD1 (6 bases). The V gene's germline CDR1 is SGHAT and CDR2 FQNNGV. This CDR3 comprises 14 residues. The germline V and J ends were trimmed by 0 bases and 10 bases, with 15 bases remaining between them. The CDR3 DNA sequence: TGTGCCAGCAGCTTAGAAGGGGGAACTAGTTTAGCTTTCTTT. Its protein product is CASSLEGGTSLAFF.

Here the CDR3 DNA reads TGTGCCAGCAGCTCGATGCGACAGGGGAGCCAAGAGACCCAGTACTTC. Residues: CASSSMRQGSQETQYF. This chain links TRBV7-8 with TRBJ2-5, with 8 bases lining up with TRBD1. The CDR3 sequence is 16 residues long. With 4 bases clipped from V and 1 base from J, the junction kept 8 bases outside the gene matches. Per the germline V gene, CDR1 is SGHVS and CDR2 is FQNEAQ.

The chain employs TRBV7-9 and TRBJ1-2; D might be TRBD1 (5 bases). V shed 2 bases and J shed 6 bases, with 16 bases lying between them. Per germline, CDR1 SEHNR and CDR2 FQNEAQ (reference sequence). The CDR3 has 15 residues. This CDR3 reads CASSLQPGGAHGYTF. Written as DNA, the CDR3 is TGTGCCAGCAGCTTACAGCCCGGAGGGGCGCATGGCTACACCTTC.

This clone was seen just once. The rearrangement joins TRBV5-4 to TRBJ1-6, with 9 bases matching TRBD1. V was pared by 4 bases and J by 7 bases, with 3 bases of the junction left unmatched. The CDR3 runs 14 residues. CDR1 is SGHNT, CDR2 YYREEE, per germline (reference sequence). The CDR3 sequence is CASSPGTGNSPLHF. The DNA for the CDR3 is TGTGCCAGCAGCCCAGGGACAGGGAATTCACCCCTCCACTTT.

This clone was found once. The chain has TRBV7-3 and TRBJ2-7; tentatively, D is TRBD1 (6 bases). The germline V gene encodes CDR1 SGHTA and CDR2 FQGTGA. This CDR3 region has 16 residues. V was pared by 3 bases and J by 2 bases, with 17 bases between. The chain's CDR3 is CASSLAPRGGTYEQYF. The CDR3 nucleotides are TGTGCCAGCAGCTTGGCTCCACGTGGGGGCACCTACGAGCAGTACTTC.

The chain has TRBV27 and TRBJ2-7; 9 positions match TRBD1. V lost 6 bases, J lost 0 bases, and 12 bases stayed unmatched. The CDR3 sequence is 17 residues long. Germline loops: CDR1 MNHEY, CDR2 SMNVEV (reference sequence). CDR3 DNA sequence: TGTGCCAGCAGACCTAGGACCGGGACAGGGTTCTCCTACGAGCAGTACTTC. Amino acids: CASRPRTGTGFSYEQYF.